The 32 T cell receptor beta chains in this list originate from one sample, sequenced in a study of blood T cell repertoires in COVID-19 (dated by TCRdb to about 2020). Receptors were amplified or captured by the immunoSEQ multiplex PCR assay. TCRdb obtained this table from immuneACCESS and retained in-frame rearrangements with V and J assigned. These tables miss some clones; where compared with another copy, unresolved V genes account for less than half of the shortfall, and the remainder is unexplained. The sample table records more than 100,000 clones; more than 80% of these occur just once. The top ten clones comprise approximately 3.4% of the sample. What was sequenced was peripheral blood. The receptors come from a woman aged 55-75 years with acute or convalescent COVID-19.

V and J are TRBV6-5 and TRBJ1-2; D might be TRBD1 (6 bases). CDR3 size: 14 residues. The germline gives CDR1 MNHEY, CDR2 SVGAGI. V gave up 7 bases and J gave up 5 bases, with 17 bases separating them. CDR3 nucleotide sequence: TGTGCCAGCACCCCTAGGGAGGGGGGATATGGCTACACCTTC. Amino acids: CASTPREGGYGYTF.

V is TRBV5-8 and J is TRBJ1-4; maybe TRBD1 (5 bases). V was trimmed by 1 base and J by 0 bases, leaving 13 bases between them. The CDR3 length is 17 residues. Germline lookup yields CDR1 SGHTS and CDR2 YDEGEE. The CDR3 spells CASSLWGDGATNEKLFF. CDR3 nucleotide sequence: TGTGCCAGCAGCTTGTGGGGGGACGGCGCAACTAATGAAAAACTGTTTTTT.

This chain joins TRBV2 and TRBJ2-1; D might be TRBD2 (6 bases). Looked up from germline, CDR1 is SNHLY and CDR2 is FYNNEI. V was trimmed by 4 bases and J by 10 bases, leaving 14 bases between them. The CDR3 has 13 residues. CDR3 nucleotide sequence: TGTGCCAGCAGTGGGGTCCCCAGCGGGGAGCAGTTCTTC. It encodes CASSGVPSGEQFF.

The chain recombines TRBV6-4 with TRBJ1-2; 8 nucleotides line up with TRBD1. In germline, CDR1 is MRHNA, CDR2 SNTAGT. This CDR3 has 13 residues. V gave up 6 bases and J gave up 8 bases; unmatched junction bases: 8. The CDR3 region is CASSPQGAGGYTF. The CDR3 DNA follows: TGTGCCAGCAGCCCTCAGGGGGCCGGGGGCTACACCTTC.

In this sample, this clone turned up once. V and J are TRBV28 and TRBJ1-2; D is uncertain. Trimming cost V 2 bases and J 5 bases, with 15 bases left between them. CDR1 MDHEN and CDR2 SYDVKM come from the germline V gene. The CDR3 contains 15 residues. CDR3 bases: TGTGCCAGCAGTTTACCGGGGTACGAGGAGTATGGCTACACCTTC. Protein product: CASSLPGYEEYGYTF.

This sequence joins TRBV3-1 (or the pseudogene TRBV3-2) and TRBJ1-4, with unresolved D. The CDR3 length is 13 residues. Germline CDR1 is LGHDT and CDR2 is YNNKEL (reference sequence). Trimming left V 3 bases short and J 8 bases short, with 10 bases between. The CDR3 nucleotides are TGTGCCAGCAGCCAGGGGAGCGCGGAAAAACTGTTTTTT. It yields the protein CASSQGSAEKLFF.

CDR3 bases: TGTGCCAGCAGCCCGTCGGCGTGGCAGGACTATGGCTACACCTTC. Its translation: CASSPSAWQDYGYTF. This rearrangement joins TRBV6-2 or TRBV6-3 to TRBJ1-2; D not certain. In germline, CDR1 is MNHEY, CDR2 SVGEGT. The V end lost 6 bases, the J end lost 3 bases, and 17 bases lay between the germline ends. There are 15 residues in the CDR3.

This clone occurred once. The chain has TRBV6-7 and TRBJ2-1, with D possibly TRBD2 on 6 matching bases. TRBV6-7 is an ORF, with its function uncertain. The CDR3 is 16 residues long. Trimming took 10 bases from V and 4 from J, leaving 23 bases between them. The CDR3 here is CANLCSGTSTYNEQFF. Written as DNA, the CDR3 is TGTGCCAACCTTTGCTCCGGGACTTCTACTTACAATGAGCAGTTCTTC.

The rearrangement uses TRBV25-1 and TRBJ2-1; 12 positions agree with TRBD1. The CDR3 length is 12 residues. CDR1 MGHDK and CDR2 SYGVNS come from the germline V gene. The V segment lost 5 bases and the J segment 16 bases; nucleotides outside the gene matches: 6. The CDR3 coding sequence is TGTGCCAGCAGTTCCACGGGACAGGGGGCCTTCTTC. This encodes CASSSTGQGAFF. The complete variable domain, with remaining parts taken from reference TRBV25-1 and TRBJ2-1, reads EADIYQTPRYLVIGTGKKITLECSQTMGHDKMYWYQQDPGMELHLIHYSYGVNSTEKGDLSSESTVSRIRTEHFPLTLESARPSHTSQYLCASSSTGQGAFFGPGTRLTVL.

The V and J genes are TRBV7-8 and TRBJ2-5, with TRBD2 identical over 14 bases. V lost 2 bases and J lost 4; bases outside the gene matches: 6. CDR1 and CDR2 (germline): SGHVS, FQNEAQ. The CDR3 extends over 17 amino acids. CDR3 coding DNA: TGTGCCAGCAGCTTACGCCTGGGGACTAGCGGGAGAGAGACCCAGTACTTC. Translation gives CASSLRLGTSGRETQYF.

CDR3 residues: CSATLRAEAFF. The DNA for the CDR3 is TGCAGTGCTACCCTGAGGGCTGAAGCTTTCTTT. The chain employs TRBV20-1 and TRBJ1-1, with unresolved D. CDR3 length equals 11 residues. The V end was cut by 4 bases, the J end by 6 bases, with 9 bases between. The germline V gene has CDR1 DFQATT and CDR2 SNEGSKA (reference sequence).

The V call is TRBV28, the J call TRBJ1-3; the D gene is possibly TRBD1 (5 bases). Trimming removed 6 bases from V and 4 bases from J, with 19 bases in between. In germline, CDR1 is MDHEN, CDR2 SYDVKM. The CDR3 loop spans 16 amino acids. DNA for the CDR3: TGTGCCAGCAGCCGCTTAAGTGGGGGAGGAGGAAACACCATATATTTT. It translates to CASSRLSGGGGNTIYF.

This sequence joins TRBV25-1 and TRBJ2-2; TRBD2 might be the D (5 bases). This CDR3 contains 12 residues. Germline assignment: CDR1 MGHDK and CDR2 SYGVNS. Trimming pared 5 bases from V and 6 bases from J, leaving 7 bases between. Written as DNA, the CDR3 is TGTGCCAGCAGTCCAGCGGCCGGGGAGCTGTTTTTT. It yields the protein CASSPAAGELFF. The full variable domain, rest sourced from reference TRBV25-1 and TRBJ2-2, is EADIYQTPRYLVIGTGKKITLECSQTMGHDKMYWYQQDPGMELHLIHYSYGVNSTEKGDLSSESTVSRIRTEHFPLTLESARPSHTSQYLCASSPAAGELFFGEGSRLTVL.

The chain joins TRBV2 to TRBJ2-7; maybe TRBD2 (5 bases). Germline CDR1 SNHLY, CDR2 FYNNEI. V lost 8 bases and J lost 6, with 14 bases in between. This CDR3 spans 12 amino acids. The CDR3 region has the DNA TGTGCCAGCGGTTCCCCTGGAGGCGAGCAGTACTTC. Its protein is CASGSPGGEQYF.

The chain uses TRBV12-3 or TRBV12-4 and TRBJ2-3; D remains unclear. V was trimmed by 4 bases and J by 4 bases, leaving 9 bases between them. CDR3 length: 13 residues. Written as DNA, the CDR3 is TGTGCCAGCAGTTCTGCACTTCCAGATACGCAGTATTTT. The encoded protein is CASSSALPDTQYF.

This clone was found once. The genes are TRBV5-1 and TRBJ1-4; 9 positions agree with TRBD1. The germline CDR1 and CDR2 sequences are SGHRS and YFSETQ. The CDR3 covers 14 residues. J gave up 4 bases and V 5 bases, and 3 bases lay outside the gene matches. The CDR3 region is CASSTGQGNEKLFF. Here the CDR3 DNA reads TGCGCCAGCAGTACGGGACAGGGTAATGAAAAACTGTTTTTT.

This rearrangement joins TRBV18 to TRBJ1-2, with 7 bases aligning to TRBD1. V lost 4 bases to trimming and J lost 4 bases; unmatched junction nucleotides: 3. Germline CDR1 KGHSH, CDR2 LQKENI. The CDR3 runs to 13 residues. CDR3 loop: CASSLGQLYGYTF. The CDR3 bases are TGTGCCAGCTCACTGGGACAGCTCTATGGCTACACCTTC.

V is TRBV3-1 (or the pseudogene TRBV3-2) and J is TRBJ2-2, with 12 bases lining up with TRBD2. CDR1 and CDR2 (germline): LGHDT, YNNKEL (reference sequence). The ends lost 5 bases at V and 7 bases at J; junction bases unmatched: 8. This CDR3 is built from 16 residues. The CDR3: CASSIRLAGAIGELFF. The CDR3, as DNA: TGTGCCAGCAGCATACGACTAGCGGGAGCAATCGGGGAGCTGTTTTTT.

The chain has TRBV19 and TRBJ1-2; D remains ambiguous. Germline V gives CDR1 LNHDA, CDR2 SQIVND (reference sequence). The CDR3 length is 12 residues. The germline V and J ends were trimmed by 6 bases and 0 bases, with 5 bases remaining between them. The CDR3 DNA is TGTGCCAGTAGACTGGCTAACTATGGCTACACCTTC. Translation: CASRLANYGYTF.

This clone showed up just a few times. This chain joins TRBV12-3 or TRBV12-4 and TRBJ2-7, with no clear D. Trimming shortened V by 1 base and J by 6 bases, and 4 bases separated the two germline ends. The CDR3 has 11 residues. The CDR3 DNA reads as TGTGCCAGCAGTTTAGTTAGCGAGCAGTACTTC. Its protein is CASSLVSEQYF.

The CDR3 DNA follows: TGTGCCAGTAGTTACCCTCGACAGTCTAGCAATCAGCCCCAGCATTTT. Its translation: CASSYPRQSSNQPQHF. The chain joins TRBV19 to TRBJ1-5; a weak D match, TRBD1 (5 bases). Germline V CDR1 and CDR2: LNHDA, SQIVND (reference sequence). Trimming left V 5 bases short and J 0 bases short, with 14 bases between. This CDR3 contains 16 residues.

The rearrangement links TRBV11-2 to TRBJ2-1, with a tentative D call TRBD2 (5 bases). Germline V CDR1 and CDR2: SGHAT, FQNNGV. The V end lost 2 bases, the J end lost 0 bases, and 8 bases lay between the germline ends. The CDR3 covers 15 residues. Written as DNA, the CDR3 is TGTGCCAGCAGCTTACCGCGGGTCTCCTACAATGAGCAGTTCTTC. It is translated as CASSLPRVSYNEQFF.

This clone was detected only once. The chain is built from TRBV9 and TRBJ1-6, with unresolved D. This CDR3 contains 15 residues. V was pared by 3 bases and J by 6 bases, with 13 bases between. CDR1 SGDLS and CDR2 YYNGEE come from the germline V gene. The CDR3: CASSARPGVNSPLHF. The CDR3 coding sequence is TGTGCCAGCAGCGCCAGGCCGGGAGTTAATTCACCCCTCCACTTT.

The sample holds one count of this clone. The V and J genes are TRBV24-1 and TRBJ1-2; D uncertain. V was trimmed by 9 bases and J by 4 bases, leaving 20 bases between them. This CDR3 comprises 15 residues. Germline CDR1 reads KGHDR; CDR2 reads SFDVKD. CDR3 loop: CATSVGAVEGYGYTF. In nucleotides, the CDR3 is TGTGCCACCTCCGTGGGCGCTGTGGAGGGCTATGGCTACACCTTC.

The table lists this clone with a count of one. The gene calls are TRBV6-5 and TRBJ2-1; D possibly corresponds to TRBD2 (6 bases). Germline V lookup: CDR1 MNHEY, CDR2 SVGAGI. The V end was cut by 7 bases, the J end by 1 base, with 11 bases between. CDR3 size: 14 residues. CDR3 loop: CASKEGPSYNEQFF. CDR3 nucleotides: TGTGCCAGCAAGGAGGGACCATCCTACAATGAGCAGTTCTTC.

The V call is TRBV6-5, the J call TRBJ2-3; 13 bases agree with TRBD2. This CDR3 has 15 residues. The germline V gene has CDR1 MNHEY and CDR2 SVGAGI. The V and J ends lost 5 bases and 7 bases, in that order; junction bases with no gene match: 6. This CDR3 reads CASSPGTSGANTQYF. The DNA of the CDR3 is TGTGCCAGCAGTCCCGGGACTAGCGGGGCAAATACGCAGTATTTT.

The gene calls are TRBV30 and TRBJ2-5; weak D call: TRBD1 (5 bases). From germline, CDR1 is GTSNPN and CDR2 SVGIG (reference sequence). There are 13 residues in the CDR3. V was trimmed by 0 bases and J by 4 bases, leaving 9 bases between them. The DNA of the CDR3 is TGTGCCTGGAGTGTACCAGGGCCAGAGACCCAGTACTTC. This gives the protein CAWSVPGPETQYF.

This chain links TRBV19 with TRBJ1-2, with TRBD1 matching over 7 bases. V was clipped by 7 bases and J by 4 bases; unmatched bases: 9. The CDR3 has 14 residues. CDR1 LNHDA and CDR2 SQIVND come from the germline V gene (reference sequence). The CDR3: CASKRDRGFYGYTF. The CDR3 coding sequence is TGTGCCAGTAAGAGGGACAGAGGATTCTATGGCTACACCTTC.

This chain connects TRBV9 to TRBJ2-3; 12 bases are a match to TRBD2. V shed 7 bases, J shed 5 bases, and the junction held 8 bases outside the gene matches. The germline V gene encodes CDR1 SGDLS and CDR2 YYNGEE. The CDR3 is 15 amino acids. The chain's CDR3 is CASGLAGGSGDTQYF. The CDR3 nucleotides read TGTGCCAGCGGCCTAGCGGGAGGGAGTGGAGATACGCAGTATTTT. Complete variable domain (other parts from reference TRBV9 and TRBJ2-3): DSGVTQTPKHLITATGQRVTLRCSPRSGDLSVYWYQQSLDQGLQFLIQYYNGEERAKGNILERFSAQQFPDLHSELNLSSLELGDSALYFCASGLAGGSGDTQYFGPGTRLTVL.

The chain employs TRBV19 and TRBJ1-2; possibly TRBD1 for D (5 bases). Trimming left V 4 bases short and J 6 bases short, with 18 bases between. The CDR3 contains 15 residues. Germline V lookup: CDR1 LNHDA, CDR2 SQIVND (reference sequence). CDR3 sequence reads: CASSTANRLWDGYTF. Written as DNA, the CDR3 is TGTGCCAGTAGTACGGCAAACAGGTTATGGGATGGCTACACCTTC.

The rearrangement joins TRBV5-5 to TRBJ1-1, with D hard to call. The germline V and J ends were trimmed by 2 bases and 4 bases, with 12 bases remaining between them. CDR3 length: 14 amino acids. Germline CDR1 reads SGHKS; CDR2 reads YYEKEE (reference sequence). The CDR3 here is CASSFTDGGTEAFF. The CDR3 region has the DNA TGTGCCAGCAGCTTCACAGATGGTGGCACTGAAGCTTTCTTT.

This clone was seen a single time. V and J are TRBV11-3 and TRBJ1-1; 7 bases map to TRBD1. The V gene end was trimmed by 1 base and the J gene end by 6 bases; junction bases not matched to a gene: 14. The CDR3 is 17 residues long. The germline V gene has CDR1 SGHNT and CDR2 YENEEA. This CDR3 is CASSLATGFGGWSEAFF. CDR3 coding DNA: TGTGCCAGCAGCTTAGCGACAGGGTTCGGGGGATGGTCTGAAGCTTTCTTT.